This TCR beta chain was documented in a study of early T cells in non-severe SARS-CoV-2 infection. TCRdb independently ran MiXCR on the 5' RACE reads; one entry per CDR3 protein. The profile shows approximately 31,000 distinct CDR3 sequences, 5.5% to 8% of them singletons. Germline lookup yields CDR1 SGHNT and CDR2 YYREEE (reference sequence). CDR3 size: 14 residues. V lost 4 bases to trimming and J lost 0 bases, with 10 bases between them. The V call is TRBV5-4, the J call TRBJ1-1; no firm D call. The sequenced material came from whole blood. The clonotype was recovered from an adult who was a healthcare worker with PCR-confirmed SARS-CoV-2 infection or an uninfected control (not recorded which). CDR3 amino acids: CASSSRDMNTEAFF. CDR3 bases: TGTGCCAGCAGCAGCAGAGACATGAACACTGAAGCTTTCTTT.